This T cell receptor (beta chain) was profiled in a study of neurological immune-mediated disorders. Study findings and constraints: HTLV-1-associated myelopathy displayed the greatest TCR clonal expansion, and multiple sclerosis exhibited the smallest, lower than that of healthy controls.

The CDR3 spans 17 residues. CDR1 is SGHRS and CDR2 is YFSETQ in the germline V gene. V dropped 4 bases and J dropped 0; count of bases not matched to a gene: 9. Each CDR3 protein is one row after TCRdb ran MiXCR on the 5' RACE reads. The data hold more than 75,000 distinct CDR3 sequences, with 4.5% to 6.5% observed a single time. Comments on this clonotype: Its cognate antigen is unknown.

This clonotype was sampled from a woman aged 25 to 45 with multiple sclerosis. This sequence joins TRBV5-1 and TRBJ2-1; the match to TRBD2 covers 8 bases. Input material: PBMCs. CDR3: CASSSRGSGVSYNEQFF. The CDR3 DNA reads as TGCGCCAGCAGCAGTCGGGGTAGCGGGGTCTCCTACAATGAGCAGTTCTTC.